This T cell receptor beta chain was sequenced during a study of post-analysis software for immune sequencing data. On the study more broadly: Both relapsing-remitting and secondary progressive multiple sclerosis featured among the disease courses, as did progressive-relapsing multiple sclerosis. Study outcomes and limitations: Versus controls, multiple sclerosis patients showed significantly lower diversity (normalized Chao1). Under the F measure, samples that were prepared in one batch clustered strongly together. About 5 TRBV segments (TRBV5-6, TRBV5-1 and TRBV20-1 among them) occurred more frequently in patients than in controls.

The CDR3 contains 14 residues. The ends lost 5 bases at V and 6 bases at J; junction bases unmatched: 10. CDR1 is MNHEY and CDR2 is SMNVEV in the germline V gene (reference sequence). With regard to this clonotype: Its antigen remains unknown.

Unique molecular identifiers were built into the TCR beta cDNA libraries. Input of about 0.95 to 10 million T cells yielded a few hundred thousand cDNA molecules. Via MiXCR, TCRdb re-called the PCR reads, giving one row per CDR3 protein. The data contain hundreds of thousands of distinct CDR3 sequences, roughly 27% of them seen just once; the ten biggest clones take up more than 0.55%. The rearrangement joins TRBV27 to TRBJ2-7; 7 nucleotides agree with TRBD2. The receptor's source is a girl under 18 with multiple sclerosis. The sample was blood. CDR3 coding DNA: TGTGCCAGCAGTGACGGGGGGATCCTCGGCGAGCAGTACTTC. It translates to CASSDGGILGEQYF.